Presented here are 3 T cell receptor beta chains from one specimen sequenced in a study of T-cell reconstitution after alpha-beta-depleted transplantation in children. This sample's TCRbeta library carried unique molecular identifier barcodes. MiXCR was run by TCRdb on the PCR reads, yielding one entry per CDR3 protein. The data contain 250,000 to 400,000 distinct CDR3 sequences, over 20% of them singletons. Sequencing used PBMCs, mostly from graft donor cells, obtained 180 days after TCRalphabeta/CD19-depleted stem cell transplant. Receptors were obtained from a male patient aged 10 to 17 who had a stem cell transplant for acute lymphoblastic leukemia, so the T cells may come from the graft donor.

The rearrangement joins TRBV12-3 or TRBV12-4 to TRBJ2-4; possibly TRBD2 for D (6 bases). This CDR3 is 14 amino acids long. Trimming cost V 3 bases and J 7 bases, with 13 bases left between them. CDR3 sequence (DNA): TGTGCCAGCAGTTTCCCCGGGACTCCCAACATTCAGTACTTC. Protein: CASSFPGTPNIQYF.

The CDR3 reads CASTLGLAGANGELFF. In DNA form, the CDR3 reads TGTGCCAGCACCTTGGGACTAGCGGGAGCGAACGGGGAGCTGTTTTTT. The chain combines TRBV12-3 or TRBV12-4 with TRBJ2-2; TRBD2 agrees at 14 bases. Unmatched junction bases numbered 8, after V lost 7 bases and J lost 7 bases. This CDR3 has 16 residues.

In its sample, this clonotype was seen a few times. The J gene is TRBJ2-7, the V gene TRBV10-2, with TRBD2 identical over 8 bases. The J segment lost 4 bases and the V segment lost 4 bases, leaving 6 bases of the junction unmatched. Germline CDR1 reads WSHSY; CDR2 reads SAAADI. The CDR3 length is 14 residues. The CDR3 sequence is CASSAGGPTYEQYF. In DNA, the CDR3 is TGCGCCAGCAGTGCGGGAGGGCCAACGTACGAGCAGTACTTC.